A selection of T cell receptor beta chains follows, all from one sample in a study of cytomegalovirus exposure and HLA in healthy donors. TCRdb's table, derived via immunoSEQ multiplex PCR, lists solely in-frame clones and lacks some. The repertoire holds 150,000 to 160,000 clones, 70% to 80% seen once, with about 13% in the top ten. Sequencing was performed on PBMCs. The origin of the receptors is a man aged 25-45 years in good health and CMV-seropositive. The CDR3 runs from the conserved cysteine through the conserved F or W. The order of the fields is CDR3 protein, V gene, J gene, D gene. D genes are given only for firm matches.

CDR3: CASSFRSGVTDTQYF
V: TRBV7-2
J: TRBJ2-3
D: TRBD2

CDR3: CASGPGLATDNEQFF
V: TRBV4-1
J: TRBJ2-1
D: TRBD2

CDR3: CASRRTGEETEAFF
V: TRBV6-5
J: TRBJ1-1
D: TRBD1

CDR3: CASTSPGTGEAEQYF
V: TRBV28
J: TRBJ2-7
D: TRBD1

CDR3: CASSEGASGQRADCF
V: TRBV6-1
J: TRBJ2-7
D: TRBD2

CDR3: CASSYSGREERGQYF
V: TRBV6-5
J: TRBJ2-7
D: TRBD2

CDR3: CASSPGQSYQPQHF
V: TRBV6-5
J: TRBJ1-5
D: TRBD1

CDR3: CASSLGPSYEQYF
V: TRBV28
J: TRBJ2-7
D: .

CDR3: CASSFVGNQPQHF
V: TRBV28
J: TRBJ1-5
D: .

CDR3: CASSPERQGALKASGANVLTF
V: TRBV27
J: TRBJ2-6
D: TRBD1

CDR3: CASKVGTGDTEAFF
V: TRBV2
J: TRBJ1-1
D: TRBD1

CDR3: CASSDRVGEQYF
V: TRBV11-3
J: TRBJ2-7
D: TRBD1

CDR3: CASSYNLGLLNEKLFF
V: TRBV5-1
J: TRBJ1-4
D: .

CDR3: CASSQGPSGNTQYF
V: TRBV4-2
J: TRBJ2-3
D: TRBD2

CDR3: CASNPRDRGSEQYF
V: TRBV19
J: TRBJ2-7
D: TRBD1

CDR3: CASSSTGGTGELFF
V: TRBV7-9
J: TRBJ2-2
D: TRBD1

CDR3: CASSERGGQGSVGQFF
V: TRBV9
J: TRBJ2-1
D: TRBD1

CDR3: CASSLTAIAKNIQYF
V: TRBV27
J: TRBJ2-4
D: .

CDR3: CASSISWTANTEAFF
V: TRBV19
J: TRBJ1-1
D: .

CDR3: CASSLRTGESYEQYF
V: TRBV5-4
J: TRBJ2-7
D: TRBD1

CDR3: CASSQPTTSGRGDEQFF
V: TRBV4-1
J: TRBJ2-1
D: TRBD2

CDR3: CASSITGTYNEQFF
V: TRBV11-3
J: TRBJ2-1
D: .

CDR3: CASTLNGISGNTIYF
V: TRBV28
J: TRBJ1-3
D: .

CDR3: CASSQAIGVASETQYF
V: TRBV4-2
J: TRBJ2-5
D: .

CDR3: CSSSLSAGESYEQYF
V: TRBV7-9
J: TRBJ2-7
D: TRBD2

CDR3: CASSYSGQTLEGYTF
V: TRBV6-5
J: TRBJ1-2
D: TRBD1

CDR3: CASTRPGQNYEQYF
V: TRBV5-1
J: TRBJ2-7
D: TRBD1

CDR3: CASSTFLTDTQYF
V: TRBV19
J: TRBJ2-3
D: .

CDR3: CASRPGQGNNQPQHF
V: TRBV6-1
J: TRBJ1-5
D: TRBD1

CDR3: CSAVIPLGYTF
V: TRBV20-1
J: TRBJ1-2
D: .

CDR3: CASRRVSATDTQYF
V: TRBV6-5
J: TRBJ2-3
D: .

CDR3: CASSRDGTGRAGELFF
V: TRBV6-6
J: TRBJ2-2
D: TRBD1

CDR3: CASSLGRNPYEQYF
V: TRBV27
J: TRBJ2-7
D: .

CDR3: CAWSSGQGNSPLHF
V: TRBV30
J: TRBJ1-6
D: TRBD1

CDR3: CASSLGYGVYGYTF
V: TRBV28
J: TRBJ1-2
D: .

CDR3: CSVDKGANEQYF
V: TRBV29-1
J: TRBJ2-7
D: TRBD1

CDR3: CASSESGRGEQYF
V: TRBV10-1
J: TRBJ2-7
D: .

CDR3: CASSVVMGHSDTQYF
V: TRBV9
J: TRBJ2-3
D: .

CDR3: CASSLDRGPAQPQHF
V: TRBV13
J: TRBJ1-5
D: TRBD1

CDR3: CASSPVLNQPQHF
V: TRBV28
J: TRBJ1-5
D: .

CDR3: CASSESVSEQFF
V: TRBV6-1
J: TRBJ2-1
D: .

CDR3: CASSQDRDFYGYTF
V: TRBV6-5
J: TRBJ1-2
D: TRBD1

CDR3: CASSRQGIAVTDTQYF
V: TRBV7-2
J: TRBJ2-3
D: TRBD1

CDR3: CASSQSRGRGYTEAFF
V: TRBV16
J: TRBJ1-1
D: .

CDR3: CSVRDSTSGPYNEQFF
V: TRBV29-1
J: TRBJ2-1
D: TRBD2

CDR3: CASSLRQRGSGPQETQYF
V: TRBV5-1
J: TRBJ2-5
D: TRBD2

CDR3: CASTEGQVVPTIYF
V: TRBV28
J: TRBJ1-3
D: TRBD1

CDR3: CASSKGWPGKGEQYF
V: TRBV21-1
J: TRBJ2-7
D: .

CDR3: CATSRDLGDSAYGYTF
V: TRBV15
J: TRBJ1-2
D: .

CDR3: CASSSGAGGPRTDTQYF
V: TRBV2
J: TRBJ2-3
D: TRBD2

CDR3: CASSRWARGNEQFF
V: TRBV28
J: TRBJ2-1
D: TRBD1

CDR3: CASSLEGLAGGSYEQYF
V: TRBV13
J: TRBJ2-7
D: TRBD2